This T cell receptor (beta chain) was sequenced for a study of T cells in Graves' hyperthyroidism and ophthalmopathy. Study context: Peripheral blood sampling occurred at initial diagnosis, before any treatment.

Germline-derived CDR1 and CDR2 are LGHDT and YNNKEL (reference sequence). The V end lost 10 bases, the J end lost 6 bases, and 18 bases lay between the germline ends. The CDR3 consists of 14 residues. Amplified TCR beta CDR3 regions came from RNA transcripts. HTBI primers drove first-round RT-PCR of the TCR CDR3. TCRdb called the multiplex PCR reads again in MiXCR, with one record for every CDR3 protein. The table records 250,000 to 300,000 distinct CDR3 sequences, approximately 12% of them present only once. Sequencing was done on a sample of blood. The V gene is TRBV3-1, the J gene TRBJ2-2; D perhaps matches TRBD2 (5 bases). The TCR comes from a woman aged 25 to 39 with Graves' hyperthyroidism that later progressed to Graves' ophthalmopathy. CDR3 sequence reads: CAISESPGSGELFF. The CDR3 bases are TGTGCCATCAGTGAGTCCCCGGGGTCCGGGGAGCTGTTTTTT.